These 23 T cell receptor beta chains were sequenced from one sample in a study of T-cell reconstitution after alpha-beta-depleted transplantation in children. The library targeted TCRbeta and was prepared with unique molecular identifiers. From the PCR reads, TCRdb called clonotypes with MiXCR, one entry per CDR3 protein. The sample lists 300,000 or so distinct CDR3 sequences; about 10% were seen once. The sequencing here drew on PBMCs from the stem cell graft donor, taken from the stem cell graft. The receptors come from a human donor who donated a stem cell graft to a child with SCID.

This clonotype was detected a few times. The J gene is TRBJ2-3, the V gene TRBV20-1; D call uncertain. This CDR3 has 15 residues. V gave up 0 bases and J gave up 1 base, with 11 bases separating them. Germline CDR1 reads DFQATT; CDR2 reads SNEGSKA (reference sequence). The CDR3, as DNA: TGCAGTGCTAGAGATTTATACGGCGGCACAGATACGCAGTATTTT. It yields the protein CSARDLYGGTDTQYF.

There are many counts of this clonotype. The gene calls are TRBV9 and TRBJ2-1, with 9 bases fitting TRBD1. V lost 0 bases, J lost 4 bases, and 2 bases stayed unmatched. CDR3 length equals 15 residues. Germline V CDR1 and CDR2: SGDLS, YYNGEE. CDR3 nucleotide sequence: TGTGCCAGCAGCGTAGAAGGGACAGGGTACAATGAGCAGTTCTTC. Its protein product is CASSVEGTGYNEQFF. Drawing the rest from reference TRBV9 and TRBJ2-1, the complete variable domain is DSGVTQTPKHLITATGQRVTLRCSPRSGDLSVYWYQQSLDQGLQFLIQYYNGEERAKGNILERFSAQQFPDLHSELNLSSLELGDSALYFCASSVEGTGYNEQFFGPGTRLTVL.

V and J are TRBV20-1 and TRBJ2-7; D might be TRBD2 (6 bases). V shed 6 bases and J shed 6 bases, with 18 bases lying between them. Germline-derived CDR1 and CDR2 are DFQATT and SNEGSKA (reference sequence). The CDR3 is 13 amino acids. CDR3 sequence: CSATPDGRFEQYF. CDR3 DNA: TGCAGTGCCACCCCGGACGGGAGATTCGAGCAGTACTTC.

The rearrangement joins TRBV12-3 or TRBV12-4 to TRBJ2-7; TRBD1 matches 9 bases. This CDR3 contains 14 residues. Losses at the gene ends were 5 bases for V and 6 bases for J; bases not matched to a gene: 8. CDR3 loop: CASSADRGSIEQYF. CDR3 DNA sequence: TGTGCCAGCAGTGCGGACAGGGGATCAATCGAGCAGTACTTC.

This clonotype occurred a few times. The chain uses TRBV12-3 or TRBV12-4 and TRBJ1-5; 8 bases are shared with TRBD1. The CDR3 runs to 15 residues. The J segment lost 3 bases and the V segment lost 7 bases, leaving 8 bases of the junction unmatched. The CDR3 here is CASTWDRSPNQPQHF. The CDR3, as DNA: TGTGCCAGCACCTGGGACAGGTCCCCCAATCAGCCCCAGCATTTT.

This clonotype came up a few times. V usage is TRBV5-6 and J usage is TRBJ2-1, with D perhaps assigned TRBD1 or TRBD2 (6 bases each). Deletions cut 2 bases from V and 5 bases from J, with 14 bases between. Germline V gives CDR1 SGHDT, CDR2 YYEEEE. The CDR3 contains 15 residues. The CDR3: CASSFPGRGDNEQFF. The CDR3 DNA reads TGTGCCAGCAGCTTCCCCGGTAGGGGGGACAATGAGCAGTTCTTC.

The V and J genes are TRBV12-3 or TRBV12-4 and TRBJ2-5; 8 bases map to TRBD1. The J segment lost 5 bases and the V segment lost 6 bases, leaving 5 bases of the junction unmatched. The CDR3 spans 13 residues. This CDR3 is CASSPGGMETQYF. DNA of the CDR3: TGTGCCAGCAGCCCAGGGGGCATGGAGACCCAGTACTTC.

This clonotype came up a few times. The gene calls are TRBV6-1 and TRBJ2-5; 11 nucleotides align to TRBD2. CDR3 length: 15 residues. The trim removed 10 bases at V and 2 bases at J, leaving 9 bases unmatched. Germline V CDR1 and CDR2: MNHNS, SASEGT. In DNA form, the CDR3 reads TGTGCCACCAAGACTAGCGGGGCCATACAAGAGACCCAGTACTTC. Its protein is CATKTSGAIQETQYF.

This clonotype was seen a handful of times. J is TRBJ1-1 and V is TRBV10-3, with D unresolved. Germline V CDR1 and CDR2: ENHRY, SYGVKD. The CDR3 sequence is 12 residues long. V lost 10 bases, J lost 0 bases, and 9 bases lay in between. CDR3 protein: CATFGVNTEAFF. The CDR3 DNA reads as TGTGCCACATTCGGGGTGAACACTGAAGCTTTCTTT.

In DNA form, the CDR3 reads TGTGCCATTCTTACCGGGGCCGGGGAGCTGTTTTTT. Its translation: CAILTGAGELFF. The chain is built from TRBV6-6 and TRBJ2-2; possibly TRBD2 for D (5 bases). V lost 10 bases, J lost 6 bases, and 12 bases lay in between. Germline V gene lookup returns CDR1 MNHNY and CDR2 SVGAGI (reference sequence). The CDR3 has 12 amino acids.

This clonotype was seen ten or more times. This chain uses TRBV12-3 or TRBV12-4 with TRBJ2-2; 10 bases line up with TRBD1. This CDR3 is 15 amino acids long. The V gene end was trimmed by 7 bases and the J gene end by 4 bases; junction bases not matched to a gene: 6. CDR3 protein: CASILTGGGTGELFF. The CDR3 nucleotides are TGTGCCAGCATCCTGACAGGGGGCGGCACCGGGGAGCTGTTTTTT.

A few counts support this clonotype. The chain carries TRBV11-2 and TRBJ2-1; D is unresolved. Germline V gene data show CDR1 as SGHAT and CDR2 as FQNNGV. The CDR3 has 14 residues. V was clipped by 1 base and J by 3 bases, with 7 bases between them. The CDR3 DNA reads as TGTGCCAGCAGCTTAGGGGGTCGCTACAATGAGCAGTTCTTC. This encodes CASSLGGRYNEQFF.

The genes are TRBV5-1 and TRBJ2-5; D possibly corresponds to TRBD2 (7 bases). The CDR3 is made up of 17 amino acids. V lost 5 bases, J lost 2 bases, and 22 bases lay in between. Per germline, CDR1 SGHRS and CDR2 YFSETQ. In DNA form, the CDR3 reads TGCGCCAGCAGACAACCCGGAGGGGGGGGACTTCAAGAGACCCAGTACTTC. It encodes CASRQPGGGGLQETQYF.

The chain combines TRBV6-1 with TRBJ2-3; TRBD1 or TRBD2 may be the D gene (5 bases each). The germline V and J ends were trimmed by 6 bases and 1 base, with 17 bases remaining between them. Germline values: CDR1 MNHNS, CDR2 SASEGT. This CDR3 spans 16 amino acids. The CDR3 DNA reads TGTGCCAGCAGCCCACCTCGGGGCTTGGGCACAGATACGCAGTATTTT. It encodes CASSPPRGLGTDTQYF.

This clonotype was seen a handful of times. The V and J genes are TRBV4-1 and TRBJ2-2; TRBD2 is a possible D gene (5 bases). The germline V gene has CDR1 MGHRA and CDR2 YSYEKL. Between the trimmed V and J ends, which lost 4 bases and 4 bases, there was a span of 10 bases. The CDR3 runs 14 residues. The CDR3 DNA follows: TGCGCCAGCAGCCCTAGCCCAGGCACCGGGGAGCTGTTTTTT. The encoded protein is CASSPSPGTGELFF.

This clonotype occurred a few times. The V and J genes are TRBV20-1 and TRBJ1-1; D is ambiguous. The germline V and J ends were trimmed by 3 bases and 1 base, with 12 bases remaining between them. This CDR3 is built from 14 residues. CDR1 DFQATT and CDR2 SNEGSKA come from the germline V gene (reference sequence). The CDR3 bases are TGCAGTGCTAGTCAACACGGAGGGAACACTGAAGCTTTCTTT. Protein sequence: CSASQHGGNTEAFF.

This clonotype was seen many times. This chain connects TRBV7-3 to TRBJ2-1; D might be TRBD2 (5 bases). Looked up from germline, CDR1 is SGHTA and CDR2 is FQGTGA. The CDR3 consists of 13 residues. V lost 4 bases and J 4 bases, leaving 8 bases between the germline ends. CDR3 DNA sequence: TGTGCCAGCAGCTCAACGGGATACAATGAGCAGTTCTTC. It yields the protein CASSSTGYNEQFF.

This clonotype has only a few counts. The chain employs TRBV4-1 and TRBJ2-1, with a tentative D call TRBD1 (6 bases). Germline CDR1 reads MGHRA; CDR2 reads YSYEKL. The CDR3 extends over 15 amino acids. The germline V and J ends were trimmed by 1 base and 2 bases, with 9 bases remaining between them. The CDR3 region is CASSQVGGPYNEQFF. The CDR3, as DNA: TGCGCCAGCAGCCAAGTAGGGGGACCCTACAATGAGCAGTTCTTC.

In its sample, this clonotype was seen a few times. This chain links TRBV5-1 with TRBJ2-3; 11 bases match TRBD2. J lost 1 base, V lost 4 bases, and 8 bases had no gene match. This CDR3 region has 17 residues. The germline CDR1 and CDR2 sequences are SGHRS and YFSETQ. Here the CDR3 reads CASSIRLAGLRTDTQYF. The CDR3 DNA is TGCGCCAGCAGCATTCGACTAGCGGGACTACGCACAGATACGCAGTATTTT.

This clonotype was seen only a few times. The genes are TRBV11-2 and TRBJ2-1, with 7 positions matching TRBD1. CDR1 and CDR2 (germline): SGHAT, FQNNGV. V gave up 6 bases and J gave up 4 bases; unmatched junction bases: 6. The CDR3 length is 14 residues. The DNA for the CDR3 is TGTGCCAGCAGAGGACAGGCCAGATACAATGAGCAGTTCTTC. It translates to CASRGQARYNEQFF.

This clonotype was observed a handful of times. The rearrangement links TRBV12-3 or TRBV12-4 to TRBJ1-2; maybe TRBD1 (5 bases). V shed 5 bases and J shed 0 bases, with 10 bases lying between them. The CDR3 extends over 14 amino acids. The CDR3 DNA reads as TGTGCCAGCAGTGACAGCCATACTAACTATGGCTACACCTTC. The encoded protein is CASSDSHTNYGYTF.

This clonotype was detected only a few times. The CDR3, as DNA: TGTGCCAGCAGTGACATTAATTCACCCCTCCACTTT. Translated: CASSDINSPLHF. V gene TRBV25-1 combines with J gene TRBJ1-6; D remains unclear. The V end was cut by 3 bases, the J end by 6 bases, with 3 bases between. Germline assignment: CDR1 MGHDK and CDR2 SYGVNS. This CDR3 is built from 12 residues. The full variable domain, completed using reference TRBV25-1 and TRBJ1-6, is EADIYQTPRYLVIGTGKKITLECSQTMGHDKMYWYQQDPGMELHLIHYSYGVNSTEKGDLSSESTVSRIRTEHFPLTLESARPSHTSQYLCASSDINSPLHFGNGTRLTVT.

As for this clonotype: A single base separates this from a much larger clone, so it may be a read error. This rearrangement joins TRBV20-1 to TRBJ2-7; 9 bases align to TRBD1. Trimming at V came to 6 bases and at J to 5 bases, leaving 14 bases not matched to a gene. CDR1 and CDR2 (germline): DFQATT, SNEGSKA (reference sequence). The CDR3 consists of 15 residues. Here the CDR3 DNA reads TGCAGTGCCGAGATTACGGGACAGGGACCCCACGAGCAGTACTTC. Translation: CSAEITGQGPHEQYF.